The rows below give T cell receptor beta chains drawn from one sample of a study of shared clonotypes between healthy human individuals. Sequenced by immunoSEQ multiplex PCR; TCRdb stores in-frame clones only, minus some. The table has over a million clones, approximately 98.5% seen once. Sequenced: naive CD4+ T cells sorted from blood. The origin of the receptors is a man under 40 in good health. The conserved cysteine and the conserved F or W are not part of the CDR3 here.

len	v_gene	j_gene	CDR3aa
12	TRBV19	TRBJ2-7	ASTDPYSTLGQY
16	TRBV5-6	TRBJ2-1	ASSLGRTGVETYNEQF
15	TRBV19	TRBJ2-2	ASSRSPSGRGTGELF
16	TRBV13	TRBJ1-4	ASSLGLPGPAGHEKLF
13	TRBV28	TRBJ2-2	ASSSGVYGTGELF
12	TRBV29-1	TRBJ2-5	SVPSGRAGETQY
11	TRBV10-1	TRBJ2-7	ASSPIYGYEQY
13	TRBV5-1	TRBJ2-1	ASSLAGLSYNEQF
13	TRBV11-3	TRBJ2-1	ASSLDGSGTNEQF
12	TRBV27	TRBJ1-5	ASSRDRSNQPQH
12	TRBV18	TRBJ1-2	ASSPLSVGEGYT
10	TRBV7-2	TRBJ1-2	ASSLDYYGYT
13	TRBV29-1	TRBJ2-5	SVEGTSGLPETQY
12	TRBV2	TRBJ1-4	ASSAVAGGEKLF
13	TRBV5-5	TRBJ1-1	ASSLVAGANTEAF
14	TRBV7-9	TRBJ2-7	ASSPAEQGLSYEQY
15	TRBV4-1	TRBJ1-5	ASSQVITGNSNQPQH
13	TRBV28	TRBJ2-7	ASSLEGKRLRKQY
14	TRBV28	TRBJ2-1	ASSFWAGGSHNEQF
12	TRBV7-2	TRBJ2-7	ASSLGVSSYEQY
10	TRBV2	TRBJ2-3	ASKMSTDTQY
11	TRBV19	TRBJ2-7	ASSIRQRYEQY
11	TRBV10-3	TRBJ2-1	ATSGTSSNEQF
15	TRBV14	TRBJ2-1	ASSRKAWALNYNEQF
14	TRBV13	TRBJ2-1	ASTLAGVSSYNEQF
10	TRBV2	TRBJ2-4	ASRADKNIQY
14	TRBV5-1	TRBJ2-1	ASSLDSGGSYNEQF
10	TRBV11-1	TRBJ2-7	ASSPRDSQQY
11	TRBV10-1	TRBJ1-2	ASSAGQNYGYT
19	TRBV9	TRBJ2-2	ASSVGLLDRGRIANTGELF
11	TRBV19	TRBJ1-1	ATLQQGGTEAF
13	TRBV11-2	TRBJ2-7	ASSGRLAGDGEQY
12	TRBV5-1	TRBJ1-2	ASSLVGQEYGYT
12	TRBV10-3	TRBJ2-1	AISGDTGIWEQF
8	TRBV7-9	TRBJ2-1	ASSPEGGF
12	TRBV7-9	TRBJ2-3	ASTTGGSTDTQY
14	TRBV9	TRBJ2-7	ASSVDLAGGSYEQY
12	TRBV7-9	TRBJ2-1	ASSLKGAGNEQF
13	TRBV6-6	TRBJ1-1	ASSYWAGANTEAF
13	TRBV6-5	TRBJ1-3	ASSYSEGTGNTIY
12	TRBV18	TRBJ2-1	ATSSLHGDNEQF
12	TRBV18	TRBJ2-5	ASSPIGSQETQY
11	TRBV5-4	TRBJ1-4	ASSLGVNEKLF
12	TRBV7-2	TRBJ2-7	ASSPTAGNYEQY
12	TRBV28	TRBJ1-5	ASSLQGGNQPQH
12	TRBV5-1	TRBJ2-7	ASSLLGQGTEQY
13	TRBV5-4	TRBJ2-7	ASSPSGPMTYEQY
13	TRBV9	TRBJ1-2	ASSVGTQGDYGYT
16	TRBV7-2	TRBJ2-3	ASSRKASGGGGPDTQY
14	TRBV7-2	TRBJ2-7	ASSLMASGRVYEQY
13	TRBV18	TRBJ2-5	ASSPLQSTGETQY
12	TRBV7-8	TRBJ2-7	ASSSSRLPYEQY